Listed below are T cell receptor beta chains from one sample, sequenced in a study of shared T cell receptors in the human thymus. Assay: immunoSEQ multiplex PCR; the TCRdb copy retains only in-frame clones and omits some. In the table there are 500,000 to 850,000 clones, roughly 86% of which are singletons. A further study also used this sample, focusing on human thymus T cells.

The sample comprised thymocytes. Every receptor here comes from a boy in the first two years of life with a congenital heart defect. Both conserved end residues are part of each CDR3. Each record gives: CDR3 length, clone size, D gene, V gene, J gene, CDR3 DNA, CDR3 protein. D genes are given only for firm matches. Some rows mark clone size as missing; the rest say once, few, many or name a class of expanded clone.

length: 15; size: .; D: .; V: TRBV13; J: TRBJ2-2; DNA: TGTGCCAGCAGCTTAGGACTTTCCCCCCGGGGGGAGCTGTTTTTT; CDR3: CASSLGLSPRGELFF
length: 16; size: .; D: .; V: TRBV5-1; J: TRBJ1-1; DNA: TGCGCCAGCAGCTTGCGGCGATGGTTAGGGGTCACTGAAGCTTTCTTT; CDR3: CASSLRRWLGVTEAFF
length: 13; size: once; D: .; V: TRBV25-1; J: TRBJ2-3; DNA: TGTGCCAGCAGTGATAGGGGTGCCGATACGCAGTATTTT; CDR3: CASSDRGADTQYF
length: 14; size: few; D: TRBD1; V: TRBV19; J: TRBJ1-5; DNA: TGTGCCAGTTCCGGACAGGGCTACAATCAGCCCCAGCATTTT; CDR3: CASSGQGYNQPQHF
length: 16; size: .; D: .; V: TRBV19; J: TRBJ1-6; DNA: TGTGCCAGTAGTATGAAAGGGAGCCTCTATAATTCACCCCTCCACTTT; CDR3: CASSMKGSLYNSPLHF
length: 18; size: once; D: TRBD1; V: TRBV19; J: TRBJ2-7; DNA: TGTGCCAGTAACGCAGGGGGCGCGGGACGGTCGAGCTCCTACGAGCAGTACTTC; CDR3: CASNAGGAGRSSSYEQYF
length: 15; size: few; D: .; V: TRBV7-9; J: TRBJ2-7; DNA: TGTGCCAGCAGTCCTTTCCAGGGAAGTTCCTACGAGCAGTACTTC; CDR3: CASSPFQGSSYEQYF
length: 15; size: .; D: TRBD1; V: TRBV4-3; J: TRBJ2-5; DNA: TGCGCCAGCAGCCAAGGGACAGGGGGTAAGGAGACCCAGTACTTC; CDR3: CASSQGTGGKETQYF
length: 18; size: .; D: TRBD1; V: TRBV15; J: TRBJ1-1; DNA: TGTGCCACCAGCAGAGATCGGAAGACAGGGCGTATGAACACTGAAGCTTTCTTT; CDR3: CATSRDRKTGRMNTEAFF
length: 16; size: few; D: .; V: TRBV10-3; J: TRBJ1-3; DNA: TGTGCCATCAGCGCGTATGGGGGCCGCTCTGGAAACACCATATATTTT; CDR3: CAISAYGGRSGNTIYF
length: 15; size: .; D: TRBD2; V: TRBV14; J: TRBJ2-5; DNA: TGTGCCAGCAGTTCGACTAGCGGAGGTCCGTTGGCCCAGTACTTC; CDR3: CASSSTSGGPLAQYF
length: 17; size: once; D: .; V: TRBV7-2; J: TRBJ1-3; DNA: TGTGCCAGCAGCTTAGCAGGGGCTGATAGCTCTGGAAACACCATATATTTT; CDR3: CASSLAGADSSGNTIYF
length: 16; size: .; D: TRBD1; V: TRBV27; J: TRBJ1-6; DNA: TGTGCCAGCAACGTAATTGGGACAGGCCAAGGTTCACCCCTCCACTTT; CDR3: CASNVIGTGQGSPLHF
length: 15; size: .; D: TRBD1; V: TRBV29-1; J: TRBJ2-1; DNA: TGCAGCGTTGAATTGGGACAGGGGAGGTACAATGAGCAGTTCTTC; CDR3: CSVELGQGRYNEQFF
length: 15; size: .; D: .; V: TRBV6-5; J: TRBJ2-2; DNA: TGTGCCAGCAGTTACGGGGGGGGCCACACCGGGGAGCTGTTTTTT; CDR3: CASSYGGGHTGELFF
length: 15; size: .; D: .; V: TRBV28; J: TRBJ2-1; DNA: TGTGCCAGCAGTTTATACGGGGGAACGAACAATGAGCAGTTCTTC; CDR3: CASSLYGGTNNEQFF
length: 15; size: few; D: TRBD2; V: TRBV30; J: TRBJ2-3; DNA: TGTGCCTGGAGGCAAATAGCGGGAGGTTCAGATACGCAGTATTTT; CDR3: CAWRQIAGGSDTQYF
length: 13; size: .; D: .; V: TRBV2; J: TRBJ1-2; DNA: TGTGCCAGCAGTGAGGACAGCGCCTATGGCTACACCTTC; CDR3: CASSEDSAYGYTF
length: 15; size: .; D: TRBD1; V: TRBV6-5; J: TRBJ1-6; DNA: TGTGCCAGCAGTTCCGGGACAGGGGTGGCCTCACCCCTCCACTTT; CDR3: CASSSGTGVASPLHF
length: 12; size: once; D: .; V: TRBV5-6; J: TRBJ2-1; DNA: TGTGCCAGCAGCCCGGAAAGGGGTGAGCAGTTCTTC; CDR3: CASSPERGEQFF
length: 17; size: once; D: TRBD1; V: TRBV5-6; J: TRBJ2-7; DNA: TGTGCCAGCAGCTTGTCGTCAATTTTGGGACAGACCTACGAGCAGTACTTC; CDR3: CASSLSSILGQTYEQYF
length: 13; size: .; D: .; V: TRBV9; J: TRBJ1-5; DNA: TGTGCCAGCAGCCCCAAAGGGGGTCAGCCCCAGCATTTT; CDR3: CASSPKGGQPQHF
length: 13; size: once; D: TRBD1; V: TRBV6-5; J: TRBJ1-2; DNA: TGTGCCAGCAGTGAAGGACAGGGATTCGGCTACACCTTC; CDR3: CASSEGQGFGYTF
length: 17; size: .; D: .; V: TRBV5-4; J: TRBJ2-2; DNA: TGTGCCAGCAGCCCGTTCCGGGACTTTCACAGCGGGGGGGAGCTGTTTTTT; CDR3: CASSPFRDFHSGGELFF
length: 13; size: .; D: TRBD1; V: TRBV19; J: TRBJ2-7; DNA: TGTGCCAGTAGAGGGACAGGGGTGGGAGAGCAGTACTTC; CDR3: CASRGTGVGEQYF
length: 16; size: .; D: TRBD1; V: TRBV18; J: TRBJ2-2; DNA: TGTGCCAGCTCACCTCGGGACAGGGAATGGGCCGGGGAGCTGTTTTTT; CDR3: CASSPRDREWAGELFF
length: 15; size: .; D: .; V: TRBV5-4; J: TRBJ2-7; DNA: TGTGCCAGCAGCCCATTAGGACAGAGCTCCTACGAGCAGTACTTC; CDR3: CASSPLGQSSYEQYF
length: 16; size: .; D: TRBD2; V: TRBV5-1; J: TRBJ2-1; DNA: TGCGCCAGCGGCAGGACTAGCGGGAGTGAGTACAATGAGCAGTTCTTC; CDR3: CASGRTSGSEYNEQFF
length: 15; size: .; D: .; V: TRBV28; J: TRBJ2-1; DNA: TGTGCCAGCAGTTGGGAGACTAGAGAGGACTTTGAGCAGTTCTTC; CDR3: CASSWETREDFEQFF
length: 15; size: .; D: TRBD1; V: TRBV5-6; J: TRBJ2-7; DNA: TGTGCCAGCAGTTTTACCGGGACAGAATTCTACGAGCAGTACTTC; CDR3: CASSFTGTEFYEQYF
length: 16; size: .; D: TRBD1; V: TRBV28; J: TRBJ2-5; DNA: TGTGCCAGCAGTTCCGGGACAGGGGGCTTCTGGGAGACCCAGTACTTC; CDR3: CASSSGTGGFWETQYF
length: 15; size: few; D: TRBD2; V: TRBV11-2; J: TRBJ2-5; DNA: TGTGCCAGCAGCCCTTCCCCGACTAGCGGGGAGACCCAGTACTTC; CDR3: CASSPSPTSGETQYF
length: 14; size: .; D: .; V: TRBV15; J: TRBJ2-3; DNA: TGTGCCACCAGCAACAGCCCTAGCACAGATACGCAGTATTTT; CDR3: CATSNSPSTDTQYF
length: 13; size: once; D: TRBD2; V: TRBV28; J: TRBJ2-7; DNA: TGTGCCAGCACGGCGGGAGGGTTTGAGGAGCAGTACTTC; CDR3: CASTAGGFEEQYF
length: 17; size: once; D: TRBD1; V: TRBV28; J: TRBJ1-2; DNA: TGTGCCAGCAGTTTGAGTTTCCTGGACAGGAGGGTTTTTGGCTACACCTTC; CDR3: CASSLSFLDRRVFGYTF
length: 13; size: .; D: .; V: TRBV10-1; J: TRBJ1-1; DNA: TGCGCCAGCAGTGACACAGGTTGCACTGAAGCTTTCTTT; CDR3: CASSDTGCTEAFF
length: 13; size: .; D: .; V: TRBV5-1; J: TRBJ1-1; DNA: TGCGCCAGCAGCCAGGGAGGATACACTGAAGCTTTCTTT; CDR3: CASSQGGYTEAFF
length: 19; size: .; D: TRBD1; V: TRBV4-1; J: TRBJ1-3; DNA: TGCGCCAGCAGCCAAGTCAGCACGGGACAGGCTCGCTCTGGAAACACCATATATTTT; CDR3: CASSQVSTGQARSGNTIYF
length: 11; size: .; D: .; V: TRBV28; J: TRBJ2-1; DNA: TGTGCCAGCAGTTTTGAGGATGAGCAGTTCTTC; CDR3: CASSFEDEQFF
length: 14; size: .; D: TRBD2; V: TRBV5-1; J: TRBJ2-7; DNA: TGCGCCAGCAGTTGGGGGGAGGGAAGCGACGAGCAGTACTTC; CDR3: CASSWGEGSDEQYF
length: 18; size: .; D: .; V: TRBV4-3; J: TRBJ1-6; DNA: TGCGCCAGCAGCCAAGATATGTTTCCTTTCGGGGGTTGGTCACCCCTCCACTTT; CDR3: CASSQDMFPFGGWSPLHF
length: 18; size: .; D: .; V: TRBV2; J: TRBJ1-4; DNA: TGTGCCAGCAGTGAAATTCCGGTCGTGCTTGCAACTAATGAAAAACTGTTTTTT; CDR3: CASSEIPVVLATNEKLFF
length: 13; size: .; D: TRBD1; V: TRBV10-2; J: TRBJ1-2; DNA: TGCGCCAGCAGGGAGCCAGGGGGCTATGGCTACACCTTC; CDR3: CASREPGGYGYTF
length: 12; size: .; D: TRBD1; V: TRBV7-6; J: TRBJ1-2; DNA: TGTGCCAGCAGCACAGGGGGCTATGGCTACACCTTC; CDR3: CASSTGGYGYTF
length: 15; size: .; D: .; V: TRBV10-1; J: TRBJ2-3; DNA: TGCGCCAGCAGTGAGCGAGTAGCGAGCACAGATACGCAGTATTTT; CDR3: CASSERVASTDTQYF
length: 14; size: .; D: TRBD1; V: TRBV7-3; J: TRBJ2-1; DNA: TGTGCCAGCAGCTTGGACAGGTTTAACAATGAGCAGTTCTTC; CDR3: CASSLDRFNNEQFF
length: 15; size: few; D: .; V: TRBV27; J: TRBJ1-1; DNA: TGTGCCAGCAGTTTTCAGGGGATGACGAACACTGAAGCTTTCTTT; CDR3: CASSFQGMTNTEAFF
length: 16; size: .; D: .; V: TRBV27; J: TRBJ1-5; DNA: TGTGCCAGCAGTTTCTCGCGACAGGTGGGGAATCAGCCCCAGCATTTT; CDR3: CASSFSRQVGNQPQHF
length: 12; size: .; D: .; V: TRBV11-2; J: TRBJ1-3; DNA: TGTGCCAGCAGGAGCTCTGGAAACACCATATATTTT; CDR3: CASRSSGNTIYF
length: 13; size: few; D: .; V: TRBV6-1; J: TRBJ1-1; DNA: TGTGCCAGCAGTAACCCACTTGTGCGGGAAGCTTTCTTT; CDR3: CASSNPLVREAFF
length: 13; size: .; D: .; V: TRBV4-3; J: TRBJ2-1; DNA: TGCGCCAGCAGCCAAGATCCAGGGCATGAGCAGTTCTTC; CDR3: CASSQDPGHEQFF
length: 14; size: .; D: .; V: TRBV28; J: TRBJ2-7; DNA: TGTGCCAGCAGTCGAATTGCGGGGGCTGCCGAGCAGTACTTC; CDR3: CASSRIAGAAEQYF
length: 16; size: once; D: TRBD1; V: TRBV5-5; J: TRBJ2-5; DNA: TGTGCCAGCAGCTTATTCCCCCCGGGACAGCAAGAGACCCAGTACTTC; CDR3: CASSLFPPGQQETQYF
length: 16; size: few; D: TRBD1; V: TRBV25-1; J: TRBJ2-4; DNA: TGTGCCAGCAGTGGGACCGGGACAGGGGCCAAAAACATTCAGTACTTC; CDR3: CASSGTGTGAKNIQYF
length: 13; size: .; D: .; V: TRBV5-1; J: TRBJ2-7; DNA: TGCGCCAGCAGCTTGGAACAGGGAAGAGAGCAGTACTTC; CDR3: CASSLEQGREQYF
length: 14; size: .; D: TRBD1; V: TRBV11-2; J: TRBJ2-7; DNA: TGTGCCAGCAGCTACGGACAGGGATCCTACGAGCAGTACTTC; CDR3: CASSYGQGSYEQYF
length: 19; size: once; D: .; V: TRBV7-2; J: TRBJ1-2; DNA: TGTGCCAGCAGCTTATCACGTCCGGTCAGAAGGACTGGGAACTATGGCTACACCTTC; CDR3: CASSLSRPVRRTGNYGYTF
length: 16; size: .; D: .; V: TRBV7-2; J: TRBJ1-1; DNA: TGTGCCAGCAGCTCCAAGGGCCCCAGGGTATGCAAAGAAGCTTTCTTT; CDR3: CASSSKGPRVCKEAFF
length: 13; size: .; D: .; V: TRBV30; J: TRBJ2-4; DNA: TGTGCCTCCTCACAGGTTCCCCAAAACATTCAGTACTTC; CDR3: CASSQVPQNIQYF
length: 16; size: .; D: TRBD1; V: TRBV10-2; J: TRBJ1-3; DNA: TGCGCCAGCAGTGAGTCGGGACAGGGGACCCGAAACACCATATATTTT; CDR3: CASSESGQGTRNTIYF